A selection of T cell receptor beta chains follows, all from one sample in a study of shared clonotypes between healthy human individuals. Profiling relied on immunoSEQ multiplex PCR, and the TCRdb table lists in-frame clones only, not all of them. Counted here are over a million clones, about 80% occurring once; the ten biggest clones make up 0.5% to 0.65%. The material sequenced was memory CD4+ T cells from PBMCs. Every receptor here comes from a man younger than 35 in good health. Some clones in this sample may be carry-over from other donors' samples. Both conserved end residues are trimmed from each CDR3. D genes are given only for firm matches. Clone size is stated in some rows and not others, as once, few, many or a class when expanded.

D: NA
length: 11
V: TRBV5-4
size: NA
J: TRBJ2-7
CDR3: ASGPMSSYEQY

D: TRBD1
length: 11
V: TRBV5-1
size: many
J: TRBJ1-1
CDR3: ASSGTGGTEAF

D: TRBD1
length: 13
V: TRBV5-1
size: NA
J: TRBJ1-5
CDR3: ASSLEAGGYPDQH

D: NA
length: 14
V: TRBV18
size: NA
J: TRBJ1-2
CDR3: ASSPGRLDFNYGYT

D: TRBD2
length: 12
V: TRBV30
size: few
J: TRBJ2-7
CDR3: AWSVRGGGVEQY

D: TRBD2
length: 13
V: TRBV5-4
size: NA
J: TRBJ2-1
CDR3: ASSLMVGGYNEQF

D: NA
length: 12
V: TRBV7-3
size: few
J: TRBJ1-3
CDR3: ASSLDGAGNTIY

D: TRBD1
length: 17
V: TRBV28
size: once
J: TRBJ1-5
CDR3: ASSPTRRTGFTSNQPQH

D: NA
length: 13
V: TRBV5-5
size: once
J: TRBJ2-5
CDR3: ASSFGPGNGETQY

D: NA
length: 13
V: TRBV13
size: NA
J: TRBJ1-1
CDR3: ASSPMVRGLTEAF

D: TRBD2
length: 15
V: TRBV28
size: NA
J: TRBJ2-1
CDR3: ASSSSGLAGPSGEQF

D: NA
length: 13
V: TRBV28
size: NA
J: TRBJ1-2
CDR3: ASRTQGLSNYGYT

D: NA
length: 12
V: TRBV28
size: NA
J: TRBJ1-4
CDR3: ASSYQAVTEKLF

D: NA
length: 10
V: TRBV5-1
size: NA
J: TRBJ2-7
CDR3: ASSPGGYEQY

D: NA
length: 16
V: TRBV15
size: many
J: TRBJ2-1
CDR3: ATSRGRESGRAYNEQF

D: NA
length: 11
V: TRBV2
size: NA
J: TRBJ2-6
CDR3: ASSTSGANVLT

D: NA
length: 10
V: TRBV11-2
size: NA
J: TRBJ2-7
CDR3: ASSHTDYEQY